Here is one TCR beta chain with its context. This specimen belongs to a study of prognosis after radiotherapy for stage I lung cancer. Overall study: About five patients had oligometastatic NSCLC after surgical resection of the primary tumor, and roughly 14 had newly diagnosed primary stage I lung tumors.

The authors drew around 6.2 milliliters of peripheral blood at each of two time points. Multiplex PCR in two rounds served to amplify TCR beta CDR3 from genomic DNA. Specific primers for each TRBV and TRBJ gene were what first-round PCR used. TCRdb re-called the multiplex PCR reads with MiXCR, one entry per CDR3 protein. This repertoire shows more than 7,500 distinct CDR3 sequences, approximately 60% found once; its top ten account for 15% to 20%. Germline lookup yields CDR1 SGHTA and CDR2 FQGNSA. The CDR3 covers 15 residues. V trimming: 5 bases; J trimming: 7 bases; junction bases outside the gene matches: 6.

This clonotype originated in a donor over 45 with non-small cell lung cancer. This sample comprised PBMCs, obtained before or after stereotactic body radiation therapy (not recorded which). This rearrangement joins TRBV7-2 to TRBJ2-2; TRBD2 matches 11 bases. CDR3 sequence (DNA): TGTGCCAGCAGCCTACTAGCGGGAGAAGGCGGGGAGCTGTTTTTT. It yields the protein CASSLLAGEGGELFF.